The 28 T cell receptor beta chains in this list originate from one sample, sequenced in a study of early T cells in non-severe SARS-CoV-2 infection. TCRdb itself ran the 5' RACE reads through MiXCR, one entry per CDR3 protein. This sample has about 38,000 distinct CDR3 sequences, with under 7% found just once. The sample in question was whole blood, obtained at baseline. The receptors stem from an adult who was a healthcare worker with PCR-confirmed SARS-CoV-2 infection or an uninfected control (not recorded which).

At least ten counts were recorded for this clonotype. The CDR3 loop is CASSTTGHNTGELFF. The CDR3 DNA reads TGTGCCAGCAGTACTACGGGACACAACACCGGGGAGCTGTTTTTT. The V gene is TRBV28, the J gene TRBJ2-2, with a tentative D call TRBD1 (6 bases). V gave up 5 bases and J gave up 2 bases, with 12 bases separating them. CDR3 size: 15 residues. Germline CDR1 is MDHEN and CDR2 is SYDVKM.

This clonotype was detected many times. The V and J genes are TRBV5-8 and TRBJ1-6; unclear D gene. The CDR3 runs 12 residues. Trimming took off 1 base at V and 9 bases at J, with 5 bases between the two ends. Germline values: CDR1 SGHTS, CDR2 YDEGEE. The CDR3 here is CASSLSPSPLHF. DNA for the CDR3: TGTGCCAGCAGCTTGTCCCCTTCACCCCTCCACTTT.

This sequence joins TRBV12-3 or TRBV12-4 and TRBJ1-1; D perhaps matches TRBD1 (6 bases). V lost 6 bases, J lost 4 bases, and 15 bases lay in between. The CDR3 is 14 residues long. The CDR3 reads CASSLQGGATEAFF. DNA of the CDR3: TGTGCCAGCAGCTTACAGGGTGGGGCCACTGAAGCTTTCTTT.

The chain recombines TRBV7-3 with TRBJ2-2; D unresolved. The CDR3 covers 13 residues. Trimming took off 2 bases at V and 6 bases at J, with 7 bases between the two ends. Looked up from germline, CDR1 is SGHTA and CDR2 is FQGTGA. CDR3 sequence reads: CASSLAPAGELFF. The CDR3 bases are TGTGCCAGCAGCTTAGCCCCGGCCGGGGAGCTGTTTTTT.

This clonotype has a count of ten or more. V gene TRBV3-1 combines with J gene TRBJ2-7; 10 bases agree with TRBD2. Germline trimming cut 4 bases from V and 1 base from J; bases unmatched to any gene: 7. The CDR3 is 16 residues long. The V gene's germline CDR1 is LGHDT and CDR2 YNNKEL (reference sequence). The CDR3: CASSPTAGGGSYEQYF. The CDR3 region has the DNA TGTGCCAGCAGCCCTACAGCGGGAGGGGGGTCCTACGAGCAGTACTTC.

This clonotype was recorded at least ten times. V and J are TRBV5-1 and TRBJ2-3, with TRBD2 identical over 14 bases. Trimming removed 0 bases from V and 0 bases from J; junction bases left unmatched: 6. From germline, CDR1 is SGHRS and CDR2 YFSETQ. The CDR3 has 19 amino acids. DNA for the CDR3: TGCGCCAGCAGCTTGGGCGGACTAGCGGGAGGCCTCAGCACAGATACGCAGTATTTT. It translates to CASSLGGLAGGLSTDTQYF.

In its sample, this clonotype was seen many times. The CDR3 coding sequence is TGTGCCAGCAGCTCAGACCCGGCGACAGGGCTATACTTC. It is translated as CASSSDPATGLYF. The rearrangement joins TRBV11-2 to TRBJ2-7; TRBD1 matches at 7 bases. Trimming cost V 4 bases and J 13 bases; bases outside gene matches: 13. CDR1 and CDR2 (germline): SGHAT, FQNNGV. The CDR3 contains 13 residues. Full variable domain (rest looked up from reference TRBV11-2 and TRBJ2-7): EAGVAQSPRYKIIEKRQSVAFWCNPISGHATLYWYQQILGQGPKLLIQFQNNGVVDDSQLPKDRFSAERLKGVDSTLKIQPAKLEDSAVYLCASSSDPATGLYFGPGTRLTVT.

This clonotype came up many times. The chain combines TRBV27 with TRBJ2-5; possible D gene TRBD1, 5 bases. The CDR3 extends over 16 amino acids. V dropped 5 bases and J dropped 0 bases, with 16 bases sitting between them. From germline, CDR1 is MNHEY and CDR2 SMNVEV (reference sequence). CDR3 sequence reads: CASSAWGRAHQETQYF. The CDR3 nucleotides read TGTGCCAGCAGTGCCTGGGGCAGGGCTCACCAAGAGACCCAGTACTTC.

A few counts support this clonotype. In DNA form, the CDR3 reads TGTGCCAGCAGCTTAGAAACGAACACTGAAGCTTTCTTT. Amino acid sequence: CASSLETNTEAFF. The V and J genes are TRBV11-3 and TRBJ1-1; the D is unclear. Trimming stripped 0 bases from V and 1 base from J, with 3 bases between. CDR3 size: 13 residues. The germline CDR1 and CDR2 sequences are SGHNT and YENEEA.

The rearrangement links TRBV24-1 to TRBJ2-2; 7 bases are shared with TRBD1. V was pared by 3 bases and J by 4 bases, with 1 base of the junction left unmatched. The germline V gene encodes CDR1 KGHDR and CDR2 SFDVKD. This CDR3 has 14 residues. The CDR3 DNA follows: TGTGCCACCAGTGATGACAGGGTCACCGGGGAGCTGTTTTTT. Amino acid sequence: CATSDDRVTGELFF.

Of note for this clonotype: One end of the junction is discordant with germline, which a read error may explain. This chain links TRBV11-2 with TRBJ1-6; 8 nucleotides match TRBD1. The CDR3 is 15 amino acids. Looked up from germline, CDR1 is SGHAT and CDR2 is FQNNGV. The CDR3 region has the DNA TGTACCAGCAGCTTACGGGACAGGACCAATTCACCCCTCCACTTT. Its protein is CTSSLRDRTNSPLHF.

The CDR3 nucleotides are TGTGCCAGCTCGATGTGGGAGCGAGTTGGGACTGAAGCTTTCTTT. Translated, it gives CASSMWERVGTEAFF. The rearrangement uses TRBV6-2 or TRBV6-3 and TRBJ1-1; D not resolved. Deletions cut 8 bases from V and 5 bases from J, with 21 bases between. Germline V gene data show CDR1 as MNHEY and CDR2 as SVGEGT. The CDR3 runs 15 residues.

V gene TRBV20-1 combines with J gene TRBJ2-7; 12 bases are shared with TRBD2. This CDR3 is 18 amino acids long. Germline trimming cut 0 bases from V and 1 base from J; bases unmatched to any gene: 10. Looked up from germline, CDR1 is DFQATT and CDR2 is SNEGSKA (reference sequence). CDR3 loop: CSARDVTSGSLRSYEQYF. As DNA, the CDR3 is TGCAGTGCTAGAGATGTGACTAGCGGGAGCTTAAGGTCCTACGAGCAGTACTTC.

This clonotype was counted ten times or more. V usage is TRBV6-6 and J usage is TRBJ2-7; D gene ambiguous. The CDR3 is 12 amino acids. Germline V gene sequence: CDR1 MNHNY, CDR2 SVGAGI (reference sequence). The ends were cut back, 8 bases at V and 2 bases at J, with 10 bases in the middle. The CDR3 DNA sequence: TGTGCCAGCCAAGGAGAGGCCTACGAGCAGTACTTC. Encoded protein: CASQGEAYEQYF.

DNA of the CDR3: TGTGCCAGCAGTGCAACCCGGACTAGCCAAGAGACCCAGTACTTC. Protein product: CASSATRTSQETQYF. The chain carries TRBV12-3 or TRBV12-4 and TRBJ2-5; 7 bases map to TRBD2. The trim removed 5 bases at V and 1 base at J, leaving 7 bases unmatched. The CDR3 covers 15 residues.

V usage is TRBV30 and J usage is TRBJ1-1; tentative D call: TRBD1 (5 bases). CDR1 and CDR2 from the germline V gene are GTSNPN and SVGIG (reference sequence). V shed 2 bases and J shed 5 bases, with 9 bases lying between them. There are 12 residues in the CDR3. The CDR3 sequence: CAWSSGVTEAFF. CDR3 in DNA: TGTGCCTGGAGTTCGGGGGTTACTGAAGCTTTCTTT.

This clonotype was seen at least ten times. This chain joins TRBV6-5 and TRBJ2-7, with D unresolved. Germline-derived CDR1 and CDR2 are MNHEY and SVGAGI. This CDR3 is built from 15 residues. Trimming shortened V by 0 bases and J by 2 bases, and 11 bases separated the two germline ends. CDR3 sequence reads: CASSYSGSYAYEQYF. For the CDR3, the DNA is TGTGCCAGCAGTTACTCGGGCTCCTACGCCTACGAGCAGTACTTC.

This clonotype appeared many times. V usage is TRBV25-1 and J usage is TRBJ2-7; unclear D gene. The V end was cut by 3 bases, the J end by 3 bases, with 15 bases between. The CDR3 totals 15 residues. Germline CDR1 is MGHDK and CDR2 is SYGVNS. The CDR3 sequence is CASSDPAARFYEQYF. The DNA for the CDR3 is TGTGCCAGCAGTGATCCGGCCGCGCGCTTCTACGAGCAGTACTTC.

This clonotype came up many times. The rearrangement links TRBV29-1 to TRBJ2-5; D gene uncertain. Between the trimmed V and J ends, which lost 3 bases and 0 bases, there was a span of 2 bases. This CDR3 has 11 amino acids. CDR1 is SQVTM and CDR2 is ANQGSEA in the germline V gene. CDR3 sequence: CSVDYQETQYF. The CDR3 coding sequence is TGCAGCGTTGATTACCAAGAGACCCAGTACTTC. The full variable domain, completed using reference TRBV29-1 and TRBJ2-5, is SAVISQKPSRDICQRGTSLTIQCQVDSQVTMMFWYRQQPGQSLTLIATANQGSEATYESGFVIDKFPISRPNLTFSTLTVSNMSPEDSSIYLCSVDYQETQYFGPGTRLLVL.

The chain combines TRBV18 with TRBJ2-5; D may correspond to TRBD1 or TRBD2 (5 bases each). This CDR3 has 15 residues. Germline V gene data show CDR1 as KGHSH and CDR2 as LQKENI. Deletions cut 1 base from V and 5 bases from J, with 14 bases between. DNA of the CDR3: TGTGCCAGCTCACCACGGGGGACGACGGGGGAGACCCAGTACTTC. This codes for CASSPRGTTGETQYF.

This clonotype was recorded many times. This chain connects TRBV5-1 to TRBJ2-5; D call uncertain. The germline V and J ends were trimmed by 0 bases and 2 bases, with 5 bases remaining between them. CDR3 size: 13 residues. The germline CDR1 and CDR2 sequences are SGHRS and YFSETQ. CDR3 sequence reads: CASSLEVQETQYF. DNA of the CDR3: TGCGCCAGCAGCTTGGAGGTTCAAGAGACCCAGTACTTC.

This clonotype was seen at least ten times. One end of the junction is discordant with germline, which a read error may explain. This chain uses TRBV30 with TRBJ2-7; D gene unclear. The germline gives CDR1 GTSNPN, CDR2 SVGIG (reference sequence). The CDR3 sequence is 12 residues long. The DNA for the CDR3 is TGTGCCTGGAGTGTTGCAGGTACAGTCAGTAATTTC. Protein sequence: CAWSVAGTVSNF. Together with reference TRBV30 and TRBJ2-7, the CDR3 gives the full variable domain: SQTIHQWPATLVQPVGSPLSLECTVEGTSNPNLYWYRQAAGRGLQLLFYSVGIGQISSEVPQNLSASRPQDRQFILSSKKLLLSDSGFYLCAWSVAGTVSNFGPGTRLTVT.

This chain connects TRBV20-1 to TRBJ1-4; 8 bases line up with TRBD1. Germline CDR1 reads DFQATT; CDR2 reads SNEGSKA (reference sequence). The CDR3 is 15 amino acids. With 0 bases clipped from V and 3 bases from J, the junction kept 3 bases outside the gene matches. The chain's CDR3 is CSARDPGQANEKLFF. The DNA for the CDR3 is TGCAGTGCTAGAGATCCGGGACAGGCTAATGAAAAACTGTTTTTT.

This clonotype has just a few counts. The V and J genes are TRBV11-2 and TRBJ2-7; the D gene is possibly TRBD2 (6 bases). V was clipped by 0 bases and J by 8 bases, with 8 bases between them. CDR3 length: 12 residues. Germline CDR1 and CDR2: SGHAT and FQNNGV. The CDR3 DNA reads TGTGCCAGCAGCTTAGAACGGGGGAAGCAGTACTTC. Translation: CASSLERGKQYF. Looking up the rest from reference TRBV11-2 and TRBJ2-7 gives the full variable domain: EAGVAQSPRYKIIEKRQSVAFWCNPISGHATLYWYQQILGQGPKLLIQFQNNGVVDDSQLPKDRFSAERLKGVDSTLKIQPAKLEDSAVYLCASSLERGKQYFGPGTRLTVT.

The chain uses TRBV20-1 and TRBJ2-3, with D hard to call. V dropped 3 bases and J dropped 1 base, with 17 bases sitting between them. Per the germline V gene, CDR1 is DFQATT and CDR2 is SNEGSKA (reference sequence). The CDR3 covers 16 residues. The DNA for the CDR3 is TGCAGTGCTAGTGACCTGCGCGGCGGTGGCACAGATACGCAGTATTTT. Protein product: CSASDLRGGGTDTQYF.

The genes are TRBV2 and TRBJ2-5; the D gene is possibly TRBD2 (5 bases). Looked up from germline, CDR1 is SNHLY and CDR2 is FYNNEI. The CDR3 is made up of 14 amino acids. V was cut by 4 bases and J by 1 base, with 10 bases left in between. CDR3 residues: CASSGGWPQETQYF. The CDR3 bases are TGTGCCAGCAGTGGAGGGTGGCCCCAAGAGACCCAGTACTTC.

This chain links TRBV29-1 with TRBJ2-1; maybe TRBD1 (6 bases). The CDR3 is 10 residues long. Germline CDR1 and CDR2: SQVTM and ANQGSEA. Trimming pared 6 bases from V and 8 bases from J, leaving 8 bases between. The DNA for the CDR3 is TGCAGCGTCCGACAGGATGAGCAGTTCTTC. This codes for CSVRQDEQFF.

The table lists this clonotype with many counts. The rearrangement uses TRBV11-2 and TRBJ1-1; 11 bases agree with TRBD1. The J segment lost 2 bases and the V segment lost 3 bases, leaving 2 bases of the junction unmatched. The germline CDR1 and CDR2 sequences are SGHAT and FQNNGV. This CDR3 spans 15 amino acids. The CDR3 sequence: CASSFRTGGNTEAFF. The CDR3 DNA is TGTGCCAGCAGCTTTCGGACAGGGGGCAACACTGAAGCTTTCTTT.